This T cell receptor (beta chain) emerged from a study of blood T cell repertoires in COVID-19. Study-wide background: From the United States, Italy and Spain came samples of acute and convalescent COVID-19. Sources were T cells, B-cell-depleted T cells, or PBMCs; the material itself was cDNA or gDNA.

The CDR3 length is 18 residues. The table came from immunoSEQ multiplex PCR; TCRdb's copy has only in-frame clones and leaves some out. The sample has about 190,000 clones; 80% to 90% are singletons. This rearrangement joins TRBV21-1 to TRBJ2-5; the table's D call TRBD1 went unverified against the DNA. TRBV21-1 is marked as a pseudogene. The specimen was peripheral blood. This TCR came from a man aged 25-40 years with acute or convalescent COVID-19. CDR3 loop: CASSKSLVKRTGLETQYF. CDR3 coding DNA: TGTGCCAGCAGCAAATCCTTGGTGAAAAGGACAGGGCTAGAGACCCAGTACTTC.